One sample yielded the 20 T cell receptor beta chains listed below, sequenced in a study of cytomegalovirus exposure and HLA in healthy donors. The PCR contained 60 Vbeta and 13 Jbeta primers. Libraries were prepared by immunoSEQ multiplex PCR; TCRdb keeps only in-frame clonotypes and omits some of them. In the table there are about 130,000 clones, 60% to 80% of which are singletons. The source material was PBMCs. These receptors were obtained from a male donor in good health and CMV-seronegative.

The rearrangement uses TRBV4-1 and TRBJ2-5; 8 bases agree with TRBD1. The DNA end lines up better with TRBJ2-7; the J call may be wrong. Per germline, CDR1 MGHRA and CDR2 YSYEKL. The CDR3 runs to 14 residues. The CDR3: CASSPDRGPYEQYF. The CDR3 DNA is TGCGCCAGCAGCCCCGACAGGGGTCCCTACGAGCAGTACTTC.

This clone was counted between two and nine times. CDR3 nucleotides: TGTGCCAGCAGACCGACAGGGTTCAGTGAGCAGTTCTTC. Translation: CASRPTGFSEQFF. The rearrangement joins TRBV2 to TRBJ2-1, with 7 bases matching TRBD1. J gave up 9 bases and V 6 bases, and 8 bases lay outside the gene matches. CDR1 and CDR2 (germline): SNHLY, FYNNEI. This CDR3 comprises 13 residues.

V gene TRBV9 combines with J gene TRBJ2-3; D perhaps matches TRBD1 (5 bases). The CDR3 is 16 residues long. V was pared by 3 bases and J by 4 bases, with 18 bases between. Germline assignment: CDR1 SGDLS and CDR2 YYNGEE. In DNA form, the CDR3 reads TGTGCCAGCAGCGGGCCCCGAAAAGCAGGGTCAGATACGCAGTATTTT. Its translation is CASSGPRKAGSDTQYF.

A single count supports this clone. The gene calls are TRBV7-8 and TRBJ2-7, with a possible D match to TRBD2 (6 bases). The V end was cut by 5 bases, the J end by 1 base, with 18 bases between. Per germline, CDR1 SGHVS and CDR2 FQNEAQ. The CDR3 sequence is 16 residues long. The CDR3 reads CASSLGGGFRSYEQYF. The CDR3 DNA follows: TGTGCCAGCAGCCTAGGAGGAGGGTTCAGGTCCTACGAGCAGTACTTC.

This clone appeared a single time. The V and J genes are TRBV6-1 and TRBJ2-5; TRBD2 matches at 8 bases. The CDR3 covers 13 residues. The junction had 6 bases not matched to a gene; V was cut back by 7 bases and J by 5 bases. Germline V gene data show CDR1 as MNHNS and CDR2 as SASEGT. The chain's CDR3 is CASTRPGGETQYF. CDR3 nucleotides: TGTGCCAGCACTAGACCGGGGGGGGAGACCCAGTACTTC.

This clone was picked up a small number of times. Here the CDR3 DNA reads TGTGCCAGCAGTGGGTTCGACAGGAAGGGCACTGAAGCTTTCTTT. It yields the protein CASSGFDRKGTEAFF. The chain has TRBV25-1 and TRBJ1-1; tentatively, D is TRBD1 (6 bases). The ends were cut back, 4 bases at V and 4 bases at J, with 16 bases in the middle. This CDR3 spans 15 amino acids. Germline V gives CDR1 MGHDK, CDR2 SYGVNS.

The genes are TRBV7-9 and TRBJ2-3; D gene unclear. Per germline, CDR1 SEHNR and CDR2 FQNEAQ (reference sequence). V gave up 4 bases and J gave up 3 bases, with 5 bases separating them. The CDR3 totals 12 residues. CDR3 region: CASSSTTDTQYF. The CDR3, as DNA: TGTGCCAGCAGCTCAACTACAGATACGCAGTATTTT.

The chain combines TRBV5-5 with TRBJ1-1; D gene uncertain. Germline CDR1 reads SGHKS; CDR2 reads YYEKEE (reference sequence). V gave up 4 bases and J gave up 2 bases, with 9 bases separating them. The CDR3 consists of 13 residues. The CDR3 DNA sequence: TGTGCCAGCAGCCCTGGCCCTAACACTGAAGCTTTCTTT. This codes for CASSPGPNTEAFF.

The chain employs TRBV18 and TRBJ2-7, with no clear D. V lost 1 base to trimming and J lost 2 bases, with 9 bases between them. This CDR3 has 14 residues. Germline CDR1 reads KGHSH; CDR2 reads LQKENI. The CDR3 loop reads CASSPLTGPYEQYF. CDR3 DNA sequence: TGTGCCAGCTCACCACTGACGGGTCCCTACGAGCAGTACTTC.

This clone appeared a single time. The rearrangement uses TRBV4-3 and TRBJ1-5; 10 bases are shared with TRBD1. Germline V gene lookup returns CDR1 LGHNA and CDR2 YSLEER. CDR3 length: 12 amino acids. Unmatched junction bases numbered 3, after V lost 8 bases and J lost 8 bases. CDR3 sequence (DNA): TGCGCCAGCGGGGACAGGGGAGAGCCCCAGCATTTT. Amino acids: CASGDRGEPQHF.

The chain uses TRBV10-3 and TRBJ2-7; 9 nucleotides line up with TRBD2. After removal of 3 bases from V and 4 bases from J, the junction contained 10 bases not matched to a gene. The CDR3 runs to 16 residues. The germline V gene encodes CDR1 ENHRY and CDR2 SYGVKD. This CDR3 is CAISEPHGGREYEQYF. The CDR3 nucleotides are TGTGCCATCAGTGAACCCCATGGCGGGAGGGAATACGAGCAGTACTTC.

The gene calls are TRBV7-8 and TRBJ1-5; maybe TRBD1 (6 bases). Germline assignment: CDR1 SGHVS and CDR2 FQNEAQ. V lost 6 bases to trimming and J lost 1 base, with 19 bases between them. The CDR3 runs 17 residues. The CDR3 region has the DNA TGTGCCAGCAGAAGTTCCCGGGACAAGGGGAGCAATCAGCCCCAGCATTTT. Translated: CASRSSRDKGSNQPQHF.

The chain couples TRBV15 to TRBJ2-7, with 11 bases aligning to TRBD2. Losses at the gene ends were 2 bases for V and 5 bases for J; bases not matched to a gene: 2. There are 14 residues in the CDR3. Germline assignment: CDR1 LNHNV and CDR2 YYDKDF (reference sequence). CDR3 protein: CATSRRGLADEQYF. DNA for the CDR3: TGTGCCACCAGCAGACGGGGACTAGCGGACGAGCAGTACTTC.

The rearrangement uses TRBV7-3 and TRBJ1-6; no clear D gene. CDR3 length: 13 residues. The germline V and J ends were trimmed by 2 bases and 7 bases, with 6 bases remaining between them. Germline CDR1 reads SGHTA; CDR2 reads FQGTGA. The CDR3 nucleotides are TGTGCCAGCAGCTTATCCCCAAATTCACCCCTCCACTTT. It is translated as CASSLSPNSPLHF.

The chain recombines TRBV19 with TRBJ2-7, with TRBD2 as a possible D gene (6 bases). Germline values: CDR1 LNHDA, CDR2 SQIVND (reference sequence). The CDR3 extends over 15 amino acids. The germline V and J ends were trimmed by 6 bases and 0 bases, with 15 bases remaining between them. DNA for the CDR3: TGTGCCAGTAGCCCGGGGGATTTGGGCTCCTACGAGCAGTACTTC. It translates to CASSPGDLGSYEQYF.

For the CDR3, the DNA is TGTGCCAGCAGCCCAAATAGCGGGTCCTGGGAGACCCAGTACTTC. Residues: CASSPNSGSWETQYF. The chain links TRBV7-2 to TRBJ2-5; TRBD2 aligns across 7 bases. After removal of 5 bases from V and 5 bases from J, the junction contained 11 bases not matched to a gene. Germline V lookup: CDR1 SGHTA, CDR2 FQGNSA. This CDR3 region has 15 residues.

The CDR3 nucleotides read TGTGCCAGCAGTTACTCCGACAAACACTACGAGCAGTACTTC. Its translation: CASSYSDKHYEQYF. The chain carries TRBV6-5 and TRBJ2-7, with no clear D. The V gene's germline CDR1 is MNHEY and CDR2 SVGAGI. V lost 0 bases to trimming and J lost 3 bases, with 9 bases between them. The CDR3 extends over 14 amino acids.

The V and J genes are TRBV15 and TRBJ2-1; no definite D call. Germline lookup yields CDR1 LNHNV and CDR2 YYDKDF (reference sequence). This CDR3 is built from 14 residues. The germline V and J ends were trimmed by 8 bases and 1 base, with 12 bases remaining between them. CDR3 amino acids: CATRPVISYNEQFF. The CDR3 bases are TGTGCCACCCGCCCAGTTATTTCCTACAATGAGCAGTTCTTC.

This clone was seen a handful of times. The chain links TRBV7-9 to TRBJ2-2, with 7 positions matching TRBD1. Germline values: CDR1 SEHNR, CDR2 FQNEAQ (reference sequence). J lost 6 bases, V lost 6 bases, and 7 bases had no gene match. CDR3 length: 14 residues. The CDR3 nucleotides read TGTGCCAGCAGGACTACAGGGGTCTCCGGGGAGCTGTTTTTT. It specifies CASRTTGVSGELFF.

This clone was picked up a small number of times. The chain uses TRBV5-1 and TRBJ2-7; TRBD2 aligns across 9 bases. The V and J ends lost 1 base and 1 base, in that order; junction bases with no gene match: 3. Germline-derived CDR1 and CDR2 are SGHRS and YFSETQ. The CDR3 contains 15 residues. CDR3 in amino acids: CASSLSSGRSYEQYF. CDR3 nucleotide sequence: TGCGCCAGCAGCTTGAGTAGCGGGAGATCCTACGAGCAGTACTTC. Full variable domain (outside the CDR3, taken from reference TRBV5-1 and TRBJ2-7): KAGVTQTPRYLIKTRGQQVTLSCSPISGHRSVSWYQQTPGQGLQFLFEYFSETQRNKGNFPGRFSGRQFSNSRSEMNVSTLELGDSALYLCASSLSSGRSYEQYFGPGTRLTVT.